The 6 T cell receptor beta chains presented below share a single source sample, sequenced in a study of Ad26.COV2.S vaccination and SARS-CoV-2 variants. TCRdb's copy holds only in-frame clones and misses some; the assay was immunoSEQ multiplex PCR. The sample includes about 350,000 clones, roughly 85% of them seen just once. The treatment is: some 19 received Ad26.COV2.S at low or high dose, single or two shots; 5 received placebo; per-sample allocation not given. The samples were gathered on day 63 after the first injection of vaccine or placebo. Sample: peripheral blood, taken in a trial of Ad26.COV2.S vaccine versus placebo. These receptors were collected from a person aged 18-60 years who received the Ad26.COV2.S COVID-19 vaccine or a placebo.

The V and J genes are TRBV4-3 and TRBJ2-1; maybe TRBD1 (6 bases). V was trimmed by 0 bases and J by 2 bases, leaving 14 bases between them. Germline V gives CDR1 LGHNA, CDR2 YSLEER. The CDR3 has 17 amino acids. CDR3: CASSQDRETGPYNEQFF. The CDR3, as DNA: TGCGCCAGCAGCCAAGATAGGGAAACAGGGCCCTACAATGAGCAGTTCTTC.

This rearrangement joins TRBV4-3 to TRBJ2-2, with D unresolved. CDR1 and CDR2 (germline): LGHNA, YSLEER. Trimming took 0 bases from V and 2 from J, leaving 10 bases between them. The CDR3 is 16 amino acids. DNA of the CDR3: TGCGCCAGCAGCCAAGATGACTTCCGAAACACCGGGGAGCTGTTTTTT. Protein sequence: CASSQDDFRNTGELFF.

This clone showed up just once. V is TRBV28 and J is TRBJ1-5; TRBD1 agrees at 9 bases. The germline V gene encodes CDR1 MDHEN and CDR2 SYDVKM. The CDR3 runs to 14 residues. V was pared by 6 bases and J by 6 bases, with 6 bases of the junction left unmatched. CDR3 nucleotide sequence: TGTGCCAGCAGCCCCAGACAGGGGGTTCAGCCCCAGCATTTT. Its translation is CASSPRQGVQPQHF.

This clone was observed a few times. CDR3 nucleotides: TGTGCCAGCAGTGGACTTGGGGGTTTAGGCAATCAGCCCCAGCATTTT. Its translation: CASSGLGGLGNQPQHF. The chain couples TRBV2 to TRBJ1-5; tentatively, D is TRBD1 (5 bases). The CDR3 runs 16 residues. Germline V gene lookup returns CDR1 SNHLY and CDR2 FYNNEI. V lost 4 bases and J 2 bases, leaving 15 bases between the germline ends.

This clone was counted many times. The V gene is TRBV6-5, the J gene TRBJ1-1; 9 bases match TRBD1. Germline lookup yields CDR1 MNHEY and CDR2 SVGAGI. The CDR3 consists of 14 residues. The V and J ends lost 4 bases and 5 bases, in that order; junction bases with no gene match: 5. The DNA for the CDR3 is TGTGCCAGCAGTTCGACAGGGGGAAGGACTGAAGCTTTCTTT. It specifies CASSSTGGRTEAFF.

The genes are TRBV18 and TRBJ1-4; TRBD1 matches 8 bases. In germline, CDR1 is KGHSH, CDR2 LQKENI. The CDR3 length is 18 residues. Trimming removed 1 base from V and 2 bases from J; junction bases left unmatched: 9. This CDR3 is CASSPLGQGAATNEKLFF. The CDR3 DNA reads TGTGCCAGCTCACCACTCGGCCAGGGGGCAGCCACTAATGAAAAACTGTTTTTT.